What follows are 21 T cell receptor beta chains derived from one specimen sequenced in a study of T cell responses to AZD1222 COVID-19 vaccine. The repertoire was sequenced with immunoSEQ multiplex PCR; TCRdb's copy has only in-frame clones and lacks some. The profile shows approximately 140,000 clones, 80% to 95% of them singletons. This specimen was peripheral blood, taken 28 days after the second AZD1222 dose. These receptors originate from an adult who received the AZD1222 COVID-19 vaccine.

This clone was found once. This chain links TRBV6-2 or TRBV6-3 with TRBJ1-2; D is uncertain. The V end was cut by 4 bases, the J end by 0 bases, with 12 bases between. Germline CDR1 MNHEY, CDR2 SVGEGT. The CDR3 loop spans 15 amino acids. CDR3 sequence (DNA): TGTGCCAGCAGTTCTGAGCCGATCCCTAACTATGGCTACACCTTC. This codes for CASSSEPIPNYGYTF.

The genes are TRBV28 and TRBJ2-7; 8 nucleotides line up with TRBD1. J gave up 4 bases and V 5 bases, and 10 bases lay outside the gene matches. The length of the CDR3 is 15 residues. CDR1 MDHEN and CDR2 SYDVKM come from the germline V gene. CDR3 amino acids: CASSGSGTGQYEQYF. Here the CDR3 DNA reads TGTGCCAGCAGTGGGTCCGGGACAGGACAATACGAGCAGTACTTC.

The rearrangement joins TRBV5-1 to TRBJ2-3; D is unclear. CDR1 is SGHRS and CDR2 is YFSETQ in the germline V gene. This CDR3 has 16 residues. Trimming removed 2 bases at V and 0 bases at J, with 13 bases between. The CDR3 loop reads CASSLFGPPSTDTQYF. CDR3 nucleotide sequence: TGCGCCAGCAGCTTATTTGGACCGCCTAGCACAGATACGCAGTATTTT.

This clone was recorded many times. The gene calls are TRBV29-1 and TRBJ1-1; the D is unclear. The CDR3 sequence is 13 residues long. Between the trimmed V and J ends, which lost 5 bases and 1 base, there was a span of 11 bases. The germline CDR1 and CDR2 sequences are SQVTM and ANQGSEA. The CDR3 DNA is TGCAGCGTTACCAAGGGTGGGAACACTGAAGCTTTCTTT. This gives the protein CSVTKGGNTEAFF.

The chain carries TRBV6-5 and TRBJ1-4; TRBD1 matches at 7 bases. J was trimmed by 12 bases and V by 0 bases; bases with no gene match: 4. The V gene's germline CDR1 is MNHEY and CDR2 SVGAGI. The length of the CDR3 is 13 residues. CDR3 sequence reads: CASSYSNRGELFF. CDR3 in DNA: TGTGCCAGCAGTTACTCGAACAGGGGAGAACTGTTTTTT.

The chain uses TRBV20-1 and TRBJ2-7; D uncertain. The germline gives CDR1 DFQATT, CDR2 SNEGSKA (reference sequence). This CDR3 is 15 amino acids long. Trimming stripped 3 bases from V and 4 bases from J, with 19 bases between. CDR3 sequence (DNA): TGCAGTGCTAGTGCCCCTAAATCATTCGTATACGAGCAGTACTTC. It yields the protein CSASAPKSFVYEQYF.

This chain uses TRBV11-1 with TRBJ2-1; 7 bases are shared with TRBD1. J gave up 7 bases and V 2 bases, and 8 bases lay outside the gene matches. There are 15 residues in the CDR3. The germline V gene encodes CDR1 SGHAT and CDR2 FQDESV (reference sequence). In DNA form, the CDR3 reads TGTGCCAGCAGCTTAATCGGGACAGACCCAAATGAGCAGTTCTTC. It specifies CASSLIGTDPNEQFF.

The rearrangement joins TRBV27 to TRBJ1-5; unclear D gene. The CDR3 sequence is 13 residues long. Germline assignment: CDR1 MNHEY and CDR2 SMNVEV (reference sequence). The V end lost 5 bases, the J end lost 4 bases, and 9 bases lay between the germline ends. In DNA, the CDR3 is TGTGCCAGCAGTCCGGCCCCTAATCAGCCCCAGCATTTT. Its protein is CASSPAPNQPQHF.

J is TRBJ1-2 and V is TRBV28; weak D call: TRBD1 (6 bases). V shed 5 bases and J shed 6 bases, with 13 bases lying between them. Germline V gives CDR1 MDHEN, CDR2 SYDVKM. The CDR3 extends over 13 amino acids. The CDR3 sequence: CASSDTGPHGYTF. The CDR3 coding sequence is TGTGCCAGCAGTGATACAGGGCCCCATGGCTACACCTTC.

The chain links TRBV7-3 to TRBJ2-2; D gene unclear. The germline V gene has CDR1 SGHTA and CDR2 FQGTGA. The CDR3 consists of 13 residues. Trimming left V 5 bases short and J 6 bases short, with 10 bases between. CDR3 sequence: CASSVGSAGELFF. The CDR3, as DNA: TGTGCCAGCAGCGTCGGTTCGGCCGGGGAGCTGTTTTTT.

The V gene is TRBV9, the J gene TRBJ2-2; D is ambiguous. From germline, CDR1 is SGDLS and CDR2 YYNGEE. The CDR3 is 14 amino acids. V was cut by 4 bases and J by 4 bases, with 11 bases left in between. The CDR3 DNA sequence: TGTGCCAGCAGCCCGGAACGCGGCACCGGGGAGCTGTTTTTT. Translated, it gives CASSPERGTGELFF.

The rearrangement links TRBV7-9 to TRBJ2-6; 10 bases line up with TRBD1. CDR3 size: 18 residues. The junction had 9 bases not matched to a gene; V was cut back by 3 bases and J by 4 bases. Germline CDR1 reads SEHNR; CDR2 reads FQNEAQ (reference sequence). CDR3 nucleotides: TGTGCCAGCAGCTTGGGGACAGGGGAGCCGGGAGGGGCCAACGTCCTGACTTTC. This translates into CASSLGTGEPGGANVLTF.

The chain uses TRBV7-2 and TRBJ1-1; D gene ambiguous. The CDR3 totals 11 residues. The ends were cut back, 5 bases at V and 5 bases at J, with 6 bases in the middle. Germline V gene sequence: CDR1 SGHTA, CDR2 FQGNSA. The CDR3 sequence: CASSMGTEAFF. CDR3 DNA: TGTGCCAGCAGCATGGGGACTGAAGCTTTCTTT.

This clone is a singleton in its sample. This chain links TRBV27 with TRBJ2-7, with D perhaps TRBD2 (6 bases). The CDR3 spans 15 residues. Trimming took off 0 bases at V and 3 bases at J, with 12 bases between the two ends. Germline CDR1 MNHEY, CDR2 SMNVEV (reference sequence). The CDR3 sequence is CASSLSRRGGYEQYF. The CDR3 DNA reads as TGTGCCAGCAGTTTATCGCGTAGGGGAGGCTACGAGCAGTACTTC.

The chain has TRBV5-1 and TRBJ2-3; a weak D match, TRBD2 (6 bases). The CDR3 runs 15 residues. V was pared by 4 bases and J by 2 bases, with 14 bases between. Germline CDR1 is SGHRS and CDR2 is YFSETQ. The CDR3 reads CASSVSGPPTDTQYF. The CDR3 coding sequence is TGCGCCAGCAGCGTTAGCGGTCCTCCCACAGATACGCAGTATTTT.

The chain recombines TRBV7-2 with TRBJ1-2; perhaps TRBD1 as D (6 bases). V lost 5 bases and J 4 bases, leaving 17 bases between the germline ends. Per the germline V gene, CDR1 is SGHTA and CDR2 is FQGNSA. The length of the CDR3 is 15 residues. The DNA for the CDR3 is TGTGCCAGCAGCCCCGGGGACATTCAGAGCTATGGCTACACCTTC. Translation gives CASSPGDIQSYGYTF.

V gene TRBV25-1 combines with J gene TRBJ2-2; 9 bases map to TRBD1. The CDR3 totals 15 residues. V gave up 6 bases and J gave up 2 bases; unmatched junction bases: 4. Germline-derived CDR1 and CDR2 are MGHDK and SYGVNS. The CDR3, as DNA: TGTGCCAGCAGGGTGGACAGGGGAAACACCGGGGAGCTGTTTTTT. Translation gives CASRVDRGNTGELFF.

In this sample, this clone turned up once. This rearrangement joins TRBV19 to TRBJ2-7; D perhaps matches TRBD2 (6 bases). The CDR3 covers 15 residues. Germline-derived CDR1 and CDR2 are LNHDA and SQIVND (reference sequence). V lost 5 bases and J lost 6, with 20 bases in between. The DNA for the CDR3 is TGTGCCAGTAGTCTTCTCCGGGCTAGCGTCGGCGAGCAGTACTTC. Translated, it gives CASSLLRASVGEQYF.

V and J are TRBV6-2 or TRBV6-3 and TRBJ1-5; TRBD1 aligns across 8 bases. CDR1 and CDR2 (germline): MNHEY, SVGEGT. The CDR3 is 18 amino acids. The J segment lost 1 base and the V segment lost 0 bases, leaving 8 bases of the junction unmatched. DNA for the CDR3: TGTGCCAGCAGTTACTCGATATGGCAGGGGGCGAGCAATCAGCCCCAGCATTTT. Protein: CASSYSIWQGASNQPQHF.

This clone was seen just once. The V call is TRBV19, the J call TRBJ1-5, with D possibly matching TRBD1 (5 bases). This CDR3 is built from 14 residues. V was trimmed by 7 bases and J by 5 bases, leaving 15 bases between them. Germline lookup yields CDR1 LNHDA and CDR2 SQIVND (reference sequence). Here the CDR3 DNA reads TGTGCCAGTAAGCTAACAGGTAGGGATCAGCCCCAGCATTTT. Translating gives CASKLTGRDQPQHF.

The chain recombines TRBV2 with TRBJ1-5; 10 nucleotides line up with TRBD1. There are 14 residues in the CDR3. Germline V lookup: CDR1 SNHLY, CDR2 FYNNEI. With 7 bases clipped from V and 4 bases from J, the junction kept 4 bases outside the gene matches. CDR3 amino acids: CASNQDRGNQPQHF. The CDR3, as DNA: TGTGCCAGCAACCAGGACAGGGGGAATCAGCCCCAGCATTTT.